The 15 T cell receptor beta chains below all came from one sample that was sequenced in a study of spatial heterogeneity in lung cancer. These receptors' antigens are unknown. Time point noted: sample taken at primary tumor resection. Study-wide points: Counts that tracked tumor mutation counts were those of expanded intratumoral alpha and beta TCRs.

TCRdb passed the 5' RACE reads through MiXCR, listing each CDR3 protein once. The sample carries 9,500 to 13,000 distinct CDR3 sequences, roughly an eighth recorded once. The sample consisted of lung tumor tissue, taken at surgery. These receptors were taken from a male donor with early-stage non-small cell lung cancer.

In its sample, this clonotype ranks as medium-sized. A library made for alpha chains picked up this beta chain off target, so its size means little. The V and J genes are TRBV20-1 and TRBJ2-1, with D possibly matching TRBD2 (5 bases). CDR1 is DFQATT, CDR2 SNEGSKA, per germline (reference sequence). The CDR3 loop spans 12 amino acids. Trimming stripped 2 bases from V and 8 bases from J, with 10 bases between. The CDR3 here is CSARRSSYEQFF. Written as DNA, the CDR3 is TGCAGTGCTAGACGGTCTAGCTATGAGCAGTTCTTC.

This clonotype has at least ten counts. Little can be read into the size of this beta chain, an off-target read in a library designed for alpha chains. The chain employs TRBV20-1 and TRBJ1-4; tentatively, D is TRBD1 (5 bases). Germline V gene lookup returns CDR1 DFQATT and CDR2 SNEGSKA (reference sequence). Trimming shortened V by 0 bases and J by 9 bases, and 17 bases separated the two germline ends. This CDR3 spans 15 amino acids. Here the CDR3 reads CSARDLGGAGKKLFF. CDR3 coding DNA: TGCAGTGCTAGAGATTTGGGAGGGGCCGGAAAAAAACTGTTTTTT.

There are many counts of this clonotype. Because this beta chain is a stray read in a library intended to capture alpha chains, its abundance should not be given much weight. The rearrangement joins TRBV7-9 to TRBJ2-2; TRBD1 matches 8 bases. Per germline, CDR1 SEHNR and CDR2 FQNEAQ (reference sequence). The CDR3 spans 16 residues. Losses at the gene ends were 5 bases for V and 1 base for J; bases not matched to a gene: 6. CDR3 sequence (DNA): TGTGCCAGCAGCAAGTGGGGGACAGGGAACACCGGGGAGCTGTTTTTT. It yields the protein CASSKWGTGNTGELFF. Combining the CDR3 with reference TRBV7-9 and TRBJ2-2 gives the whole variable domain DTGVSQNPRHKITKRGQNVTFRCDPISEHNRLYWYRQTLGQGPEFLTYFQNEAQLEKSRLLSDRFSAERPKGSFSTLEIQRTEQGDSAMYLCASSKWGTGNTGELFFGEGSRLTVL.

The table lists this clonotype with many counts. The library was prepared for alpha chains; this beta chain is a stray read, so its frequency means little. The chain uses TRBV29-1 and TRBJ2-1, with 10 bases that match TRBD2. The CDR3 has 14 amino acids. Germline CDR1 and CDR2: SQVTM and ANQGSEA. V dropped 5 bases and J dropped 6; count of bases not matched to a gene: 7. The CDR3 bases are TGCAGCGTTTTCCTAGCGGGAGAGCGCAATGAGCAGTTCTTC. Encoded protein: CSVFLAGERNEQFF.

This clonotype was observed many times. This beta chain came through as a stray read in a library set up for alpha chains, and its size says little. The chain is built from TRBV5-8 and TRBJ2-3; D uncertain. CDR3 length: 13 amino acids. CDR1 and CDR2 (germline): SGHTS, YDEGEE. Trimming pared 0 bases from V and 9 bases from J, leaving 11 bases between. Here the CDR3 reads CASSLAQAGTQYF. The CDR3 DNA reads TGTGCCAGCAGCTTGGCGCAGGCCGGCACGCAGTATTTT.

This clonotype is deemed large. Since it is a stray read in a library aimed at alpha chains, this beta chain has a size that is not meaningful. This chain connects TRBV20-1 to TRBJ2-1, with TRBD2 matching over 8 bases. This CDR3 contains 16 residues. The germline CDR1 and CDR2 sequences are DFQATT and SNEGSKA (reference sequence). The V and J ends lost 3 bases and 3 bases, in that order; junction bases with no gene match: 10. CDR3 sequence (DNA): TGCAGTGCTAGGTCTGCCGGGACTAGAGACTACAATGAGCAGTTCTTC. This codes for CSARSAGTRDYNEQFF.

This clonotype occurred many times. Mismatch with germline at one junction end may stem from a read error. The library was prepared for alpha chains; this beta chain is a stray read, so its frequency means little. CDR3: CASSSWTSGIDGEPFF. CDR3 bases: TGTGCCAGCAGCTCCTGGACTAGTGGAATCGACGGGGAGCCGTTTTTT. The V gene is TRBV9, the J gene TRBJ2-2; 7 positions match TRBD2. The CDR3 is 16 amino acids. Germline lookup yields CDR1 SGDLS and CDR2 YYNGEE.

This clonotype has just a few counts. This beta chain is an off-target read within a library intended for alpha chains, so its frequency means little. The CDR3 coding sequence is TGTGCCAGCAGTGTGGCAGGGGTTGACTACGAGCAGTACTTC. It yields the protein CASSVAGVDYEQYF. This chain connects TRBV6-5 to TRBJ2-7, with D tentatively TRBD1 (6 bases). CDR3 length equals 14 residues. V dropped 5 bases and J dropped 3 bases, with 14 bases sitting between them. Germline V gene data show CDR1 as MNHEY and CDR2 as SVGAGI.

This clonotype appeared many times. Being off target in a library aimed at alpha chains, this beta chain has a size of little meaning. The V gene is TRBV9, the J gene TRBJ1-4, with a tentative D call TRBD1 (6 bases). The CDR3 runs 16 residues. The germline V gene encodes CDR1 SGDLS and CDR2 YYNGEE. Trimming removed 0 bases at V and 5 bases at J, with 14 bases between. CDR3 region: CASSVAPTTGNEKLFF. In DNA, the CDR3 is TGTGCCAGCAGCGTAGCCCCGACGACAGGAAATGAAAAACTGTTTTTT.

This clonotype was observed at least ten times. This beta chain was picked up by a library intended for alpha chains and is off target, so its count carries little meaning. Here the CDR3 DNA reads TGTGCCAGCGGTATGGACGGTAGCAATCAGCCCCAGCATTTT. This codes for CASGMDGSNQPQHF. The chain carries TRBV5-4 and TRBJ1-5; the D is unclear. The V gene lost 7 bases and the J gene lost 0 bases, with 11 bases spanning the gap. Germline V CDR1 and CDR2: SGHNT, YYREEE (reference sequence). There are 14 residues in the CDR3.

In regard to this clonotype: The library was prepared for alpha chains; this beta chain is a stray read, so its frequency means little. V and J are TRBV2 and TRBJ1-5; unclear D gene. CDR1 and CDR2 (germline): SNHLY, FYNNEI. The V end lost 8 bases, the J end lost 9 bases, and 14 bases lay between the germline ends. The CDR3 spans 12 residues. In nucleotides, the CDR3 is TGTGCCAGCGGCCTAGATAAGGGGCCCCAGCATTTT. This codes for CASGLDKGPQHF.

This clonotype was detected ten times or more. Within a library made for alpha chains, this beta chain is off target, and its count is uninformative. CDR3 nucleotide sequence: TGTGCCAGCAGTTACATCCCGGGGCAGGGAAACTCGAACACTGAAGCTTTCTTT. It translates to CASSYIPGQGNSNTEAFF. V is TRBV6-5 and J is TRBJ1-1, with a tentative D call TRBD1 (5 bases). Between the trimmed V and J ends, which lost 2 bases and 1 base, there was a span of 20 bases. There are 18 residues in the CDR3. Germline CDR1 and CDR2: MNHEY and SVGAGI.

By share, this clonotype counts as medium-sized. Because this beta chain is a stray read in a library intended to capture alpha chains, its abundance should not be given much weight. This sequence joins TRBV5-1 and TRBJ2-3; D unclear. The CDR3 loop spans 16 amino acids. Trimming pared 0 bases from V and 0 bases from J, leaving 11 bases between. Germline V CDR1 and CDR2: SGHRS, YFSETQ. DNA for the CDR3: TGCGCCAGCAGCTTGGTGGCAGCAGGTAGCACAGATACGCAGTATTTT. Its protein product is CASSLVAAGSTDTQYF.

In its sample, this clonotype is medium-sized. This beta chain is a stray sequence in a library constructed for alpha chains; its clone size is not meaningful. This chain links TRBV3-1 with TRBJ2-1; D remains ambiguous. V gave up 0 bases and J gave up 5 bases, with 14 bases separating them. From germline, CDR1 is LGHDT and CDR2 YNNKEL (reference sequence). The CDR3 totals 16 residues. CDR3 protein: CASSQELGPGHNEQFF. Here the CDR3 DNA reads TGTGCCAGCAGCCAAGAGTTGGGTCCTGGCCACAATGAGCAGTTCTTC.

This clonotype is deemed medium-sized. This beta chain is a stray read from a library made for alpha chains; its abundance is not meaningful. This rearrangement joins TRBV10-2 to TRBJ2-4; no clear D. V gave up 3 bases and J gave up 1 base, with 13 bases separating them. CDR3 length: 16 amino acids. The germline gives CDR1 WSHSY, CDR2 SAAADI. The CDR3 loop reads CASSEGGKNAKNIQYF. The CDR3 coding sequence is TGCGCCAGCAGTGAAGGTGGGAAGAATGCCAAAAACATTCAGTACTTC.